This TCR beta chain was sequenced for a study of T cells expressing NK-cell markers. Study-wide context: Source material for TCR beta repertoires consisted of sorted CD3+CD56+NKG2C+, CD3+CD56+NKG2C- and CD3+CD56-NKG2C+ T cells.

No DNA is given; TCRdb re-called the 5' RACE reads and lists each CDR3 protein once. This table lists roughly 150,000 distinct CDR3 sequences. General observations from the study: Specificity for HCMV among expanded NKG2C+ T cell clones was not established.

This CDR3 has 15 amino acids. The germline gives CDR1 SGDLS, CDR2 YYNGEE. A note on this clonotype: Its specificity is not known.

Sequencing input: blood T cells: a sorted CD56 or NKG2C T cell subset, CD4+ or CD8+ T cells, or bulk PBMC T cells (not recorded which). The rearrangement joins TRBV9 to TRBJ1-6; TCRdb calls TRBD1, which cannot be checked without DNA. The clonotype was recovered from a woman aged 18-69 years in good health. The CDR3 sequence: CASSASGGSNSPLHF.